Listed here are 17 T cell receptor beta chains from one sample, sequenced in a study of Ad26.COV2.S vaccination and SARS-CoV-2 variants. Clones were read by immunoSEQ multiplex PCR, and TCRdb kept only the in-frame ones, dropping some. Of about 350,000 clones in the sample, about 89% were seen once. Treatment reported: around 19 received Ad26.COV2.S at low or high dose, single or two shots; 5 received placebo; per-sample allocation not given. The study sampled participants on day 63 after the first vaccine or placebo injection. Specimen: peripheral blood, collected in a trial of Ad26.COV2.S vaccine versus placebo. These receptors came from a person aged 18 to 59 who received the Ad26.COV2.S COVID-19 vaccine or a placebo.

The CDR3 sequence: CAWSGTGGQPQHF. The CDR3 DNA is TGTGCCTGGAGTGGGACAGGGGGACAGCCCCAGCATTTT. V usage is TRBV30 and J usage is TRBJ1-5, with 10 positions matching TRBD1. V lost 1 base, J lost 7 bases, and 1 base stayed unmatched. CDR1 and CDR2 (germline): GTSNPN, SVGIG (reference sequence). The CDR3 extends over 13 amino acids.

The gene calls are TRBV2 and TRBJ2-5, with 7 positions matching TRBD1. Trimming at V came to 6 bases and at J to 1 base, leaving 5 bases not matched to a gene. This CDR3 is 14 amino acids long. Germline CDR1 SNHLY, CDR2 FYNNEI. The CDR3 is CASRDDRAQETQYF. The CDR3 coding sequence is TGTGCCAGCAGGGACGACAGGGCCCAAGAGACCCAGTACTTC.

This clone occurred once. V gene TRBV7-4 combines with J gene TRBJ2-7; 9 nucleotides line up with TRBD1. V trimming: 7 bases; J trimming: 6 bases; junction bases outside the gene matches: 7. Germline loops: CDR1 SGHVT, CDR2 SQSDAQ. This CDR3 has 13 amino acids. The CDR3 region is CASKDRGRCEQYF. The DNA for the CDR3 is TGTGCCAGCAAGGACAGGGGTCGGTGCGAGCAGTACTTC.

The rearrangement links TRBV11-2 to TRBJ2-5; 7 nucleotides match TRBD2. There are 14 residues in the CDR3. The V segment lost 2 bases and the J segment 3 bases; nucleotides outside the gene matches: 3. Germline V gives CDR1 SGHAT, CDR2 FQNNGV. The DNA for the CDR3 is TGTGCCAGCAGCTTACGGGGGGTCAAAGAGACCCAGTACTTC. It is translated as CASSLRGVKETQYF.

The chain links TRBV2 to TRBJ2-1; 8 bases fit TRBD1. V gave up 10 bases and J gave up 8 bases; unmatched junction bases: 7. The CDR3 runs 12 residues. Germline CDR1 is SNHLY and CDR2 is FYNNEI. In DNA form, the CDR3 reads TGTGCCATCCGGGACAGGATCTATGAGCAGTTCTTC. This codes for CAIRDRIYEQFF.

The chain employs TRBV11-2 and TRBJ2-2; D is possibly TRBD2 (6 bases). The CDR3 totals 16 residues. From germline, CDR1 is SGHAT and CDR2 FQNNGV. The V gene lost 4 bases and the J gene lost 0 bases, with 12 bases spanning the gap. This CDR3 reads CASSSLRGTNTGELFF. CDR3 DNA sequence: TGTGCCAGCAGCTCATTGCGGGGTACGAACACCGGGGAGCTGTTTTTT. Drawing the rest from reference TRBV11-2 and TRBJ2-2, the complete variable domain is EAGVAQSPRYKIIEKRQSVAFWCNPISGHATLYWYQQILGQGPKLLIQFQNNGVVDDSQLPKDRFSAERLKGVDSTLKIQPAKLEDSAVYLCASSSLRGTNTGELFFGEGSRLTVL.

This chain joins TRBV18 and TRBJ1-2, with D possibly matching TRBD1 (5 bases). Trimming took 8 bases from V and 0 from J, leaving 10 bases between them. The CDR3 length is 13 residues. CDR1 is KGHSH and CDR2 is LQKENI in the germline V gene. The CDR3 sequence: CASADRSNYGYTF. CDR3 nucleotide sequence: TGTGCCAGCGCAGACAGATCTAACTATGGCTACACCTTC.

The rearrangement uses TRBV19 and TRBJ2-5; D perhaps matches TRBD1 (5 bases). Looked up from germline, CDR1 is LNHDA and CDR2 is SQIVND (reference sequence). Trimming took off 2 bases at V and 2 bases at J, with 9 bases between the two ends. The CDR3 runs 14 residues. CDR3 DNA: TGTGCCAGTAGTATAAACCGACAGCAAGAGACCCAGTACTTC. Its translation: CASSINRQQETQYF.

The chain uses TRBV4-1 and TRBJ2-1; D is possibly TRBD1 or TRBD2 (7 bases each). The germline gives CDR1 MGHRA, CDR2 YSYEKL. The CDR3 has 15 residues. V was pared by 2 bases and J by 8 bases, with 16 bases between. CDR3 in amino acids: CASSQYQGGSDEQFF. CDR3 sequence (DNA): TGCGCCAGCAGCCAATACCAGGGGGGGAGCGATGAGCAGTTCTTC.

A note on this clone: Distinct nucleotide sequences in the sample also encode this CDR3. This chain links TRBV5-1 with TRBJ1-5, with D possibly TRBD1 on 5 matching bases. Trimming removed 0 bases from V and 0 bases from J, with 7 bases in between. Germline V gives CDR1 SGHRS, CDR2 YFSETQ. The CDR3 covers 15 residues. The CDR3 here is CASSLDGGSNQPQHF. In nucleotides, the CDR3 is TGCGCCAGCAGCTTGGATGGGGGTAGCAATCAGCCCCAGCATTTT.

This clone appeared a single time. The rearrangement links TRBV6-5 to TRBJ2-1; possible D gene TRBD1, 7 bases. The V and J ends lost 2 bases and 2 bases respectively, with 13 bases between them. This CDR3 is built from 16 residues. Germline assignment: CDR1 MNHEY and CDR2 SVGAGI. The CDR3 is CASSYAGTATYNEQFF. As DNA, the CDR3 is TGTGCCAGCAGTTACGCGGGGACAGCCACCTACAATGAGCAGTTCTTC.

The V and J genes are TRBV19 and TRBJ1-5; 7 bases fit TRBD1. The germline V gene has CDR1 LNHDA and CDR2 SQIVND (reference sequence). With V trimmed by 7 bases and J by 3 bases, 9 bases remained unmatched. This CDR3 contains 15 residues. The chain's CDR3 is CASTRSGTVNQPQHF. The CDR3 bases are TGTGCCAGTACCAGGAGTGGGACAGTCAATCAGCCCCAGCATTTT.

This chain joins TRBV6-2 or TRBV6-3 and TRBJ1-5; 7 positions match TRBD1. With 5 bases clipped from V and 3 bases from J, the junction kept 4 bases outside the gene matches. The CDR3 spans 14 residues. Per germline, CDR1 MNHEY and CDR2 SVGEGT. CDR3 sequence reads: CASSAGTDNQPQHF. For the CDR3, the DNA is TGTGCCAGCAGTGCCGGGACAGACAATCAGCCCCAGCATTTT.

The V call is TRBV10-3, the J call TRBJ2-7; the match to TRBD2 covers 15 bases. CDR3 length: 17 amino acids. Per germline, CDR1 ENHRY and CDR2 SYGVKD. V trimming: 3 bases; J trimming: 3 bases; junction bases outside the gene matches: 6. The CDR3 DNA follows: TGTGCCATCAGTGATGAAAAGGGACTAGCGGGGGGCTACGAGCAGTACTTC. Its protein is CAISDEKGLAGGYEQYF.

The genes are TRBV29-1 and TRBJ2-3, with TRBD1 as a possible D gene (6 bases). V shed 7 bases and J shed 0 bases, with 14 bases lying between them. CDR3 length: 14 residues. Germline CDR1 reads SQVTM; CDR2 reads ANQGSEA. The CDR3 DNA reads as TGCAGCGATCTGGACAGAGTTAGCACAGATACGCAGTATTTT. Its protein product is CSDLDRVSTDTQYF.

The gene calls are TRBV7-8 and TRBJ1-5; 7 nucleotides align to TRBD1. The CDR3 is 18 amino acids. Germline V gene data show CDR1 as SGHVS and CDR2 as FQNEAQ. The V segment lost 0 bases and the J segment 0 bases; nucleotides outside the gene matches: 8. The CDR3 bases are TGTGCCAGCAGCTTAGCTGGGACAGACCTTTATAGCAATCAGCCCCAGCATTTT. Translation gives CASSLAGTDLYSNQPQHF. The full variable domain, with the rest looked up from reference TRBV7-8 and TRBJ1-5, is GAGVSQSPRYKVAKRGQDVALRCDPISGHVSLFWYQQALGQGPEFLTYFQNEAQLDKSGLPSDRFFAERPEGSVSTLKIQRTQQEDSAVYLCASSLAGTDLYSNQPQHFGDGTRLSIL.

The chain couples TRBV5-4 to TRBJ1-2; 9 positions agree with TRBD1. Unmatched junction bases numbered 2, after V lost 3 bases and J lost 2 bases. Germline-derived CDR1 and CDR2 are SGHNT and YYREEE (reference sequence). This CDR3 spans 14 amino acids. The CDR3 nucleotides are TGTGCCAGCAGCTCGGGGACAGGGAACTATGGCTACACCTTC. Its protein product is CASSSGTGNYGYTF.